The rows below give T cell receptor beta chains drawn from one sample of a study of blood T cell repertoires in COVID-19. The assay was immunoSEQ multiplex PCR, and TCRdb's table has in-frame clones only and misses some. The table has about 160,000 clones, 60% to 85% seen once. Material for sequencing was peripheral blood. These receptors were collected from a man aged 60-69 years with acute or convalescent COVID-19. Each CDR3 is given with its conserved first and last residue. D genes are given only for firm matches. Rows may omit the clone size; those that give it use once, few, many or a size class.

v_call,cdr3_length,clone_size,j_call,d_call,cdr3_aa,cdr3_nt
TRBV4-1,15,NA,TRBJ1-5,NA,CASSQVVGGNQPQHF,TGCGCCAGCAGCCAAGTGGTGGGAGGCAATCAGCCCCAGCATTTT
TRBV29-1,13,NA,TRBJ1-2,TRBD1,CSVETGTAYGYTF,TGCAGCGTTGAAACAGGGACAGCCTATGGCTACACCTTC
TRBV15,15,NA,TRBJ2-5,NA,CATSRVFGVQETQYF,TGTGCCACCAGCAGAGTCTTTGGAGTCCAAGAGACCCAGTACTTC
TRBV6-2/TRBV6-3,15,many,TRBJ2-2,TRBD2,CASSQLAGTGGELFF,TGTGCCAGCAGTCAACTAGCGGGGACTGGCGGGGAGCTGTTTTTT
TRBV6-5,14,NA,TRBJ1-1,TRBD1,CASSPDRGLTEAFF,TGTGCCAGCAGCCCCGACAGGGGTTTAACTGAAGCTTTCTTT
TRBV18,15,NA,TRBJ1-2,TRBD1,CASSPPSETGYGYTF,TGTGCCAGCTCACCCCCGTCTGAGACAGGGTATGGCTACACCTTC
TRBV7-3,12,NA,TRBJ2-3,NA,CASSPSTDTQYF,TGTGCCAGCAGCCCTAGCACAGATACGCAGTATTTT
TRBV5-1,16,NA,TRBJ1-2,TRBD1,CASSLTPGGQDYGYTF,TGCGCCAGCAGCCTGACACCTGGTGGACAGGACTATGGCTACACCTTC
TRBV11-3,15,NA,TRBJ2-2,TRBD1,CASSLGSTGAGELFF,TGTGCCAGCAGCTTAGGGTCGACAGGGGCCGGGGAGCTGTTTTTT
TRBV5-1,15,NA,TRBJ2-3,NA,CASSYGRGSTDTQYF,TGCGCCAGCAGCTATGGACGGGGGAGCACAGATACGCAGTATTTT
TRBV30,12,once,TRBJ2-7,NA,CAWDTGSYEQYF,TGTGCCTGGGACACAGGCTCCTACGAGCAGTACTTC
TRBV6-6,10,NA,TRBJ1-2,NA,CASGSYGYTF,TGTGCCAGCGGTAGCTATGGCTACACCTTC
TRBV4-3,17,NA,TRBJ2-1,NA,CASSQDAGQISYNEQFF,TGCGCCAGCAGCCAAGATGCGGGGCAAATCTCCTACAATGAGCAGTTCTTC
TRBV5-1,16,NA,TRBJ2-1,TRBD2,CASSFEAGVTYNEQFF,TGCGCCAGCAGCTTCGAAGCGGGAGTGACCTACAATGAGCAGTTCTTC
TRBV2,15,NA,TRBJ1-1,TRBD1,CASSAWGQGQAEAFF,TGTGCCAGCAGTGCGTGGGGACAGGGGCAAGCTGAAGCTTTCTTT
TRBV27,13,NA,TRBJ1-2,TRBD1,CASSTWDSYGYTF,TGTGCCAGCAGTACCTGGGACAGCTATGGCTACACCTTC
TRBV9,14,NA,TRBJ1-4,TRBD1,CASRGVGGDEKLFF,TGTGCCAGCAGAGGGGTAGGGGGCGATGAAAAACTGTTTTTT
TRBV4-2,16,NA,TRBJ2-3,TRBD2,CASSTRLELAGGSQYF,TGTGCCAGCAGCACCCGTCTCGAATTAGCGGGGGGGTCGCAGTATTTT
TRBV19,14,NA,TRBJ1-6,NA,CASSIQGQGSPLHF,TGTGCCAGTAGTATACAGGGTCAGGGTTCACCCCTCCACTTT
TRBV5-6,15,NA,TRBJ2-7,NA,CASSLAQVLSYEQYF,TGTGCCAGCAGCTTGGCACAGGTACTCTCCTACGAGCAGTACTTC
TRBV3-1/TRBV3-2,15,NA,TRBJ2-7,NA,CASSQVPGESYEQYF,TGTGCCAGCAGCCAAGTTCCAGGGGAGTCCTACGAGCAGTACTTC
TRBV4-3,16,many,TRBJ1-2,NA,CASSQDRGGRAYGYTF,TGCGCCAGCAGCCAAGATCGAGGGGGACGAGCCTATGGCTACACCTTC
TRBV10-2,17,NA,TRBJ2-3,NA,CASSLLIRGARTDTQYF,TGCGCCAGCAGTTTATTGATCCGGGGGGCCCGCACAGATACGCAGTATTTT
TRBV5-5,15,NA,TRBJ1-4,TRBD1,CASSLGQGLDEKLFF,TGTGCCAGCAGCTTGGGACAGGGGCTTGACGAAAAACTGTTTTTT
TRBV9,14,once,TRBJ2-1,NA,CASSVAPQQGEQFF,TGTGCCAGCAGCGTAGCCCCACAGCAGGGTGAGCAGTTCTTC
TRBV5-1,14,NA,TRBJ2-7,NA,CASSPSDRMDEQYF,TGCGCCAGCAGCCCATCCGACAGGATGGACGAGCAGTACTTC
TRBV7-2,16,NA,TRBJ1-2,NA,CASSLNPYPIFYGYTF,TGTGCCAGCAGCTTAAACCCTTACCCTATTTTTTATGGCTACACCTTC
TRBV7-2,15,NA,TRBJ2-2,NA,CASSLDRVGTGELFF,TGTGCCAGCAGCTTAGACAGGGTTGGAACCGGGGAGCTGTTTTTT
TRBV7-8,14,few,TRBJ1-3,NA,CASSLDSTGNTIYF,TGTGCCAGCAGCTTAGATTCAACTGGAAACACCATATATTTT
TRBV5-1,14,few,TRBJ1-2,TRBD1,CASSLETGNYGYTF,TGCGCCAGCAGCCTGGAGACAGGGAACTATGGCTACACCTTC
TRBV29-1,11,NA,TRBJ2-1,NA,CSVLPRNEQFF,TGCAGCGTTTTACCTCGGAATGAGCAGTTCTTC
TRBV11-3,15,NA,TRBJ2-5,NA,CASSFGQGNGETQYF,TGTGCCAGCAGCTTTGGGCAGGGGAACGGGGAGACCCAGTACTTC
TRBV6-6,16,NA,TRBJ2-7,TRBD1,CASSLRRDRESYEQYF,TGTGCCAGCAGTCTCCGCCGGGACAGGGAATCCTACGAGCAGTACTTC